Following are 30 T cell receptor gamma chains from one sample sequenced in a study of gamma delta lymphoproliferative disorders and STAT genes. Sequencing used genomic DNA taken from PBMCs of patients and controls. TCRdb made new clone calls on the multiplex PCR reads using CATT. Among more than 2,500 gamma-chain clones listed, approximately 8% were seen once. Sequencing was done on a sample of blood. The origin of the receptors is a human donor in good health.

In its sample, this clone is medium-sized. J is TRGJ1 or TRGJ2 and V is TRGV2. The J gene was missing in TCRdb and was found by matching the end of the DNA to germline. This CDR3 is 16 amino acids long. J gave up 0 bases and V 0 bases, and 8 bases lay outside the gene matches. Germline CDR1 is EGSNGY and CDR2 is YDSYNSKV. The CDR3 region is CATWDGRYQNYYKKLF. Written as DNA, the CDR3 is TGTGCCACCTGGGACGGGCGGTATCAGAATTATTATAAGAAACTCTTT.

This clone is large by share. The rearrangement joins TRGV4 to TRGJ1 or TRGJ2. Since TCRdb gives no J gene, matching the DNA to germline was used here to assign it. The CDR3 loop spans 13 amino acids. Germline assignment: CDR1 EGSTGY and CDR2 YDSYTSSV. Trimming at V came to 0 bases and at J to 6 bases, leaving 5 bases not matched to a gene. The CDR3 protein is CATWDGLCYKKLF. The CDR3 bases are TGTGCCACCTGGGATGGGCTTTGTTATAAGAAACTCTTT.

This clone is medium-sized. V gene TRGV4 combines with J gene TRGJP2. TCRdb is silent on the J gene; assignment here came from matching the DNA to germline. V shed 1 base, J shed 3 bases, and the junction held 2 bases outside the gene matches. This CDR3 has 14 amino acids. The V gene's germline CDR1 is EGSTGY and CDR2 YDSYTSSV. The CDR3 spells CATWDGRSDWIKTF. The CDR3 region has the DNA TGTGCCACCTGGGATGGACGTAGTGATTGGATCAAGACGTTT.

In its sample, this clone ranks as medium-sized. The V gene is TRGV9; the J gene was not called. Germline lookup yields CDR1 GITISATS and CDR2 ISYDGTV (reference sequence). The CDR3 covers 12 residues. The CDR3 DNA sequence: TGTGCCTTGTGGGAGGTGTGTGGGACAAAGACGTTT. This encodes CALWEVCGTKTF.

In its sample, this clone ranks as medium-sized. CDR3 nucleotides: TGTGCCACCTGGGACGGGGGGCGAGGGGGTTGGTTCAAGATATTT. Protein: CATWDGGRGGWFKIF. The chain uses TRGV2 and TRGJP1. TCRdb leaves out the J gene; it was filled in here by matching the DNA to germline. V lost 0 bases to trimming and J lost 8 bases; unmatched junction nucleotides: 9. This CDR3 comprises 15 residues. Germline loops: CDR1 EGSNGY, CDR2 YDSYNSKV.

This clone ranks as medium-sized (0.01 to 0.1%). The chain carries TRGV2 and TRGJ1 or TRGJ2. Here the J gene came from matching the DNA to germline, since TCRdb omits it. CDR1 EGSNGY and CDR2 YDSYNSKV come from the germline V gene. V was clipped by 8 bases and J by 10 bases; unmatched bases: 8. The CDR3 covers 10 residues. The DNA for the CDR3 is TGTGCCACCTCCTGCTCGAAGAAACTCTTT. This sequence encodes CATSCSKKLF.

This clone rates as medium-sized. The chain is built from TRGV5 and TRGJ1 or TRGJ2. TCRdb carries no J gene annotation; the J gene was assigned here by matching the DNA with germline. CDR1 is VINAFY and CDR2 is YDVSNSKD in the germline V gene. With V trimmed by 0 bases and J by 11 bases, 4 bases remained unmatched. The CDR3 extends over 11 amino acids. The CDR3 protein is CATWDRRQKLF. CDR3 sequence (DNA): TGTGCCACCTGGGACAGGCGGCAGAAACTCTTT.

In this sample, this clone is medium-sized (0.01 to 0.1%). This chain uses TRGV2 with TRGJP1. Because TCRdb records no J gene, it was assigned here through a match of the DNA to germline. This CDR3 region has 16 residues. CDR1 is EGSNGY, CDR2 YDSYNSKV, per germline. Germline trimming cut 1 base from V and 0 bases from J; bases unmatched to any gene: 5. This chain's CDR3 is CATWDGEYTTGWFKIF. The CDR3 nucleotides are TGTGCCACCTGGGACGGAGAATATACCACTGGTTGGTTCAAGATATTT.

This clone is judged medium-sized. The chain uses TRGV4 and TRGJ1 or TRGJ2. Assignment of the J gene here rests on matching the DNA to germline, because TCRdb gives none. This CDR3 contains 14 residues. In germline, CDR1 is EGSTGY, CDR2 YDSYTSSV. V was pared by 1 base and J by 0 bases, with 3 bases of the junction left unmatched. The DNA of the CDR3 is TGTGCCACCTGGGATGGCATGAATTATTATAAGAAACTCTTT. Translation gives CATWDGMNYYKKLF.

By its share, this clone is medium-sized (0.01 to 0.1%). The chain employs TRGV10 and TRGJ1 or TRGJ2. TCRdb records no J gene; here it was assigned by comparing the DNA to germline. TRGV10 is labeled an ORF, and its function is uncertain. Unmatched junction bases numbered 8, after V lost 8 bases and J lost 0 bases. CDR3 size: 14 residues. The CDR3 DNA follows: TGTGCTGCGTGGGATTATATGAATTATTATAAGAAACTCTTT. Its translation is CAAWDYMNYYKKLF.

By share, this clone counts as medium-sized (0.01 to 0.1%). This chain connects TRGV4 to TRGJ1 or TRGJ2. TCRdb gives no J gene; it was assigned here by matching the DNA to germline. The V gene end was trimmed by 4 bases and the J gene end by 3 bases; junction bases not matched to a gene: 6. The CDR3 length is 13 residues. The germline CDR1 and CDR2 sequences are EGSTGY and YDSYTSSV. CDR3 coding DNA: TGTGCCACCTGGGACATGAGTTATTATAAGAAACTCTTT. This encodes CATWDMSYYKKLF.

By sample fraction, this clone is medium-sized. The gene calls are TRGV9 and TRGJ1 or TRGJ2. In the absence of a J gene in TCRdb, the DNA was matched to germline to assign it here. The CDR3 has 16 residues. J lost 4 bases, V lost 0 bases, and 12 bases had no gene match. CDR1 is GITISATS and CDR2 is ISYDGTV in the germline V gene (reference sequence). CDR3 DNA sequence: TGTGCCTTGTGGGAGGTGTTCTTTCGAAGCTATTATAAGAAACTCTTT. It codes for CALWEVFFRSYYKKLF.

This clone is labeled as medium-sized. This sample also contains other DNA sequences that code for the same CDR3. The CDR3 loop is CATWDENYYKKLF. The CDR3, as DNA: TGTGCCACCTGGGACGAGAATTATTATAAGAAACTCTTT. V gene TRGV2 combines with J gene TRGJ1 or TRGJ2. The J gene comes from matching the DNA to germline here; TCRdb lacks it. Germline-derived CDR1 and CDR2 are EGSNGY and YDSYNSKV. This CDR3 is built from 13 residues. V lost 2 bases and J lost 0; bases outside the gene matches: 1.

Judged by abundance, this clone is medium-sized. In nucleotides, the CDR3 is TGTGCTGCGTGGGACTTGCCCCCTGGTTGGTTCAAGATATTT. This gives the protein CAAWDLPPGWFKIF. V gene TRGV10 combines with J gene TRGJP1. As TCRdb names no J gene, one was assigned here on the basis of a DNA match to germline. TRGV10 qualifies as an ORF whose function is uncertain. This CDR3 has 14 amino acids. Trimming cost V 8 bases and J 6 bases; bases outside gene matches: 10.

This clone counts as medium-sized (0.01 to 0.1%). CDR3 sequence reads: CALWAGFKIF. CDR3 coding DNA: TGTGCCTTGTGGGCGGGGTTCAAGATATTT. V usage is TRGV9 and J usage is TRGJP1. Because TCRdb records no J gene, it was assigned here through a match of the DNA to germline. With V trimmed by 5 bases and J by 12 bases, 3 bases remained unmatched. This CDR3 spans 10 amino acids. Looked up from germline, CDR1 is GITISATS and CDR2 is ISYDGTV (reference sequence).

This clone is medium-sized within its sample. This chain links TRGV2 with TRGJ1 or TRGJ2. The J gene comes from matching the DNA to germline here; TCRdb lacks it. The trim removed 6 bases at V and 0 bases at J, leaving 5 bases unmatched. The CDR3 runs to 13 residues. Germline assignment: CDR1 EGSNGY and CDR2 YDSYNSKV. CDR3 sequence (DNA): TGTGCCACCTGGAGGGCGAATTATTATAAGAAACTCTTT. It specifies CATWRANYYKKLF.

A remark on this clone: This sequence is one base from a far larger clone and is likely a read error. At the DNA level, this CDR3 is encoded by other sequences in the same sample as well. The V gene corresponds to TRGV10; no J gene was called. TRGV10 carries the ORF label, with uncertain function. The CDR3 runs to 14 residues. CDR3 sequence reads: CAAWDLPTGWFKIF. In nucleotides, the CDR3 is TGTGCTGCGTGGGACCTCCCCACTGGTTGGTTTAAGATATTT.

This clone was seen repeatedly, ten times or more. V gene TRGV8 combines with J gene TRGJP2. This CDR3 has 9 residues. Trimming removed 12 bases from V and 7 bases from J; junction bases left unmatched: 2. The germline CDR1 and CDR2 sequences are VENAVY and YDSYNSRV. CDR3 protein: CAFDWIKTF. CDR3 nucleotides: TGTGCCTTTGATTGGATCAAGACGTTT.

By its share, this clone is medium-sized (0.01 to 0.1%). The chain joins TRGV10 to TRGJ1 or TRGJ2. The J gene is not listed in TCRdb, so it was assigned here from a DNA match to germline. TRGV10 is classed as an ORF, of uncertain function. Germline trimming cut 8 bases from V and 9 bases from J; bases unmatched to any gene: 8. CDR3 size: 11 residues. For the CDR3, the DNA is TGTGCTGCGTGGAAGGGGGCTAAGAAACTCTTT. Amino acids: CAAWKGAKKLF.

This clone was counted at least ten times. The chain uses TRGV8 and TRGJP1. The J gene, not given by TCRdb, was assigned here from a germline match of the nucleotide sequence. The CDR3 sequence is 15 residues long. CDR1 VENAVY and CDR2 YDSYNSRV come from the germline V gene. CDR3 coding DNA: TGTGCTGATAAGCGTCACAATACCACTGGTTGGTTCAAGATATTT. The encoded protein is CADKRHNTTGWFKIF.

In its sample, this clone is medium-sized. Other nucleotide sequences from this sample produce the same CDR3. As DNA, the CDR3 is TGTGCCACCTGGGATGGGGGATGGATCAAGACGTTT. Residues: CATWDGGWIKTF. The chain couples TRGV2 to TRGJP2. Because TCRdb records no J gene, it was assigned here through a match of the DNA to germline. J was trimmed by 11 bases and V by 4 bases; bases with no gene match: 7. This CDR3 comprises 12 residues. CDR1 is EGSNGY and CDR2 is YDSYNSKV in the germline V gene.

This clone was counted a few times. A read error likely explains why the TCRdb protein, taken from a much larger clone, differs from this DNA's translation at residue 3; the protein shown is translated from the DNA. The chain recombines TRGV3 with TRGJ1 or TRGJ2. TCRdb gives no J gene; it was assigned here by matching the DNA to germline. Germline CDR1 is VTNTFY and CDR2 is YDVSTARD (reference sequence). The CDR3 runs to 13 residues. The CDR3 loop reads CAIWDGFEYKKLF. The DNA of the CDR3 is TGTGCCATCTGGGACGGCTTTGAGTATAAGAAACTCTTT.

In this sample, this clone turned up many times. In DNA form, the CDR3 reads TGTGCCACCTGGGACAGGCGAAGGAATTATTATAAGAAACTCTTT. Amino acids: CATWDRRRNYYKKLF. J is TRGJ1 or TRGJ2 and V is TRGV5. Because TCRdb records no J gene, it was assigned here through a match of the DNA to germline. V shed 0 bases, J shed 0 bases, and the junction held 5 bases outside the gene matches. This CDR3 contains 15 residues. Germline CDR1 and CDR2: VINAFY and YDVSNSKD.

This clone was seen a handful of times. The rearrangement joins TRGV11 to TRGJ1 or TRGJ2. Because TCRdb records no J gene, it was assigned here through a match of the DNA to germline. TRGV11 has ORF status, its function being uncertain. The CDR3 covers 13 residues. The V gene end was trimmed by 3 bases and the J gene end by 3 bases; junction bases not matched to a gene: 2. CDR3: CACWIRVYYKKLF. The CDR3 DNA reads TGTGCCTGCTGGATTAGGGTTTATTATAAGAAACTCTTT.

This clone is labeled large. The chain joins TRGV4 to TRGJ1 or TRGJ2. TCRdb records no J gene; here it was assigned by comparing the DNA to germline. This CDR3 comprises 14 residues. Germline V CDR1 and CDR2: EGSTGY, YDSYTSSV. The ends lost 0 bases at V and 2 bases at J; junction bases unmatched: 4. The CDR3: CATWDGLDYYKKLF. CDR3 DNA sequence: TGTGCCACCTGGGATGGGCTAGATTATTATAAGAAACTCTTT.

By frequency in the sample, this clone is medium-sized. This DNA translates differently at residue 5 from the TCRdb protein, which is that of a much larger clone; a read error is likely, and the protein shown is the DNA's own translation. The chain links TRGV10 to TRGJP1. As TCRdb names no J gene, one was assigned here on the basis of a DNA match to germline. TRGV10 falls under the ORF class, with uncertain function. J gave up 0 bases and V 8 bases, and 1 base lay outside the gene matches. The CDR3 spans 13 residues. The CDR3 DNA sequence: TGTGCTGCGTGGAATACCACTGGTTGGTTCAAGATATTT. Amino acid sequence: CAAWNTTGWFKIF.

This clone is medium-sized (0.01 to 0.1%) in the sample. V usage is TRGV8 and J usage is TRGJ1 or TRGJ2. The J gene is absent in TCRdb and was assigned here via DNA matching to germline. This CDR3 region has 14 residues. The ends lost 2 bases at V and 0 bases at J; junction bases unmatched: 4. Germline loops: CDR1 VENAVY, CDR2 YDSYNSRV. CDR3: CATWDTRNYYKKLF. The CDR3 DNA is TGTGCCACCTGGGATACGAGGAATTATTATAAGAAACTCTTT.

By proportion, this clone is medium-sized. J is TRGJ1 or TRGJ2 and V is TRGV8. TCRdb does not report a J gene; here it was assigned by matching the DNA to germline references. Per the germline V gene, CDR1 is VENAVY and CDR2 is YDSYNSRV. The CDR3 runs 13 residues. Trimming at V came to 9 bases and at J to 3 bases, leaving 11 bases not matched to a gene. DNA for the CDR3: TGTGCCACCCCCCAAGCTCGTTATTATAAGAAACTCTTT. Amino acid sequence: CATPQARYYKKLF.

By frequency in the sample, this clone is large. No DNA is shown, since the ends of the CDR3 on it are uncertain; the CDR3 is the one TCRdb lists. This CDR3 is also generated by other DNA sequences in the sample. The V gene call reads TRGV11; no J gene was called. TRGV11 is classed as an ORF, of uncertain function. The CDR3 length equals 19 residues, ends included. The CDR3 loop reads CTTVPAGLGPTAGPFKKLF.

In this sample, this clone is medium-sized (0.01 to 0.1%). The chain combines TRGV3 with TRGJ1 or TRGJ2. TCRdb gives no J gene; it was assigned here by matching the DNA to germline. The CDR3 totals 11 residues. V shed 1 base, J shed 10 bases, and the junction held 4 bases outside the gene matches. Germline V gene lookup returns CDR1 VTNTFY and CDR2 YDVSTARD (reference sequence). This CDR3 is CATWDSLKKLF. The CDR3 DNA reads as TGTGCCACCTGGGACAGCCTAAAGAAACTCTTT.